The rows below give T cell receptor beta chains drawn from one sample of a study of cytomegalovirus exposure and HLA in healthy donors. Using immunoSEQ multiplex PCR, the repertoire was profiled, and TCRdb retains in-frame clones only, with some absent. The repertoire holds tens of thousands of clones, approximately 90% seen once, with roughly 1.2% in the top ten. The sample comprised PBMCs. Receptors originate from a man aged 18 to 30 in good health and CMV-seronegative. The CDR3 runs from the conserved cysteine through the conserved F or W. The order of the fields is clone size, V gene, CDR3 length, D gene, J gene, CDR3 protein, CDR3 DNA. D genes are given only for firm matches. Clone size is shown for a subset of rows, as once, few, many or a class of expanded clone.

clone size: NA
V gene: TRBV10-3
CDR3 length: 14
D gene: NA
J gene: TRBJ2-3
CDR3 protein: CAISEYSNTDTQYF
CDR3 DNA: TGTGCCATCAGTGAGTACAGCAACACAGATACGCAGTATTTT

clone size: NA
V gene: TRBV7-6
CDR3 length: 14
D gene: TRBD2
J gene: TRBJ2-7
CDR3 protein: CASSLATSSYEQYF
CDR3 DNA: TGTGCCAGCAGCTTAGCGACTAGCAGCTACGAGCAGTACTTC

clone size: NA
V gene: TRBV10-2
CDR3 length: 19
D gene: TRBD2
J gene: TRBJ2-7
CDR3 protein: CASSEWLAGGIGGPYEQYF
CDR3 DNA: TGCGCCAGCAGTGAGTGGCTAGCGGGAGGAATAGGGGGTCCCTACGAGCAGTACTTC

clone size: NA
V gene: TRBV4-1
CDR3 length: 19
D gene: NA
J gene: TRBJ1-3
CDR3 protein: CASSQEKGGAEQPGNTIYF
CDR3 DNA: TGCGCCAGCAGCCAAGAGAAAGGAGGGGCGGAGCAACCTGGAAACACCATATATTTT

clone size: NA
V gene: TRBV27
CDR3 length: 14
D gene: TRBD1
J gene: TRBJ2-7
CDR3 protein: CASRSDRVAYEQYF
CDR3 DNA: TGTGCCAGCAGGTCGGACAGGGTGGCCTACGAGCAGTACTTC

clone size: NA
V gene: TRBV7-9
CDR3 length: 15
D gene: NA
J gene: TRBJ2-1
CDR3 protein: CASSSERTSYNEQFF
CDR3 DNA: TGTGCCAGCAGCTCGGAGCGGACCTCCTACAATGAGCAGTTCTTC

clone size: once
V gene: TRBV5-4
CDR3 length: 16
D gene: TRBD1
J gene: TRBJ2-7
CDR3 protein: CASSYLWTGFFCEQYF
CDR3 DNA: TGTGCCAGCAGCTATCTTTGGACAGGCTTTTTTTGCGAGCAGTACTTC

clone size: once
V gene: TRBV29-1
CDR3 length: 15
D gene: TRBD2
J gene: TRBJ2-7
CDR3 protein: CSVDPGRLAGGEQYF
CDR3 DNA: TGCAGCGTCGACCCCGGGCGACTAGCGGGAGGGGAGCAGTACTTC

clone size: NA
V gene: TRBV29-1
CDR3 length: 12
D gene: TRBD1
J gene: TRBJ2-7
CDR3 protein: CSVAGQGANEYF
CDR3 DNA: TGCAGCGTTGCGGGACAGGGGGCTAACGAGTACTTC

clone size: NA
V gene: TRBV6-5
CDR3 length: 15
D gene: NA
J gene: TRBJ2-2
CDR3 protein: CASSYRQGNTGELFF
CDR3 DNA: TGTGCCAGCAGTTACCGGCAGGGGAACACCGGGGAGCTGTTTTTT

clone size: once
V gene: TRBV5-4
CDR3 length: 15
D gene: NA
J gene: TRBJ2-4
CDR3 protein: CASSLGGVAKNIQYF
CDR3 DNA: TGTGCCAGCAGCTTGGGGGGGGTAGCCAAAAACATTCAGTACTTC

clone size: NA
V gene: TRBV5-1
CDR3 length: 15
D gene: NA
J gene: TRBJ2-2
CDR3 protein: CASSVVWADTGELFF
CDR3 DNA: TGCGCCAGCAGCGTAGTCTGGGCCGACACCGGGGAGCTGTTTTTT

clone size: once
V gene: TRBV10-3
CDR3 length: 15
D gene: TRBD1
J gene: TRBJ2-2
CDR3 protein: CAMSPGTGMSGELFF
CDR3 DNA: TGTGCCATGTCTCCCGGGACAGGGATGTCCGGGGAGCTGTTTTTT

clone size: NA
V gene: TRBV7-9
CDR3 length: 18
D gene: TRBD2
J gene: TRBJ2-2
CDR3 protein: CASSHTPGTSSNTGELFF
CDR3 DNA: TGTGCCAGCAGCCACACCCCAGGGACTAGCTCGAACACCGGGGAGCTGTTTTTT

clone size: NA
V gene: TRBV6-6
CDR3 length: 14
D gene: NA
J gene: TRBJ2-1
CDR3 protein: CASSYSSSANEQFF
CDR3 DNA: TGTGCCAGCAGTTACTCGAGCAGCGCCAATGAGCAGTTCTTC

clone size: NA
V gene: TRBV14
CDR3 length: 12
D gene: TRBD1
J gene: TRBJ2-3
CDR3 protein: CASSRTGDTQYF
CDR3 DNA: TGTGCCAGCAGCCGGACAGGAGATACGCAGTATTTT

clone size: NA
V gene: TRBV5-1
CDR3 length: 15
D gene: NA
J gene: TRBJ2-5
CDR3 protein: CASSLNSGVGETQYF
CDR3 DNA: TGCGCCAGCAGCTTAAATAGCGGCGTCGGGGAGACCCAGTACTTC

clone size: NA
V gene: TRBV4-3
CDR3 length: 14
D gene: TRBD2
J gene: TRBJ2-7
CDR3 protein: CASSRESGTYEQYF
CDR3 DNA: TGCGCCAGCAGCCGAGAGAGCGGGACCTACGAGCAGTACTTC

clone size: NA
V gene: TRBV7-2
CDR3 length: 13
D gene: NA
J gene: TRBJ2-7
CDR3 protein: CASSLGTYYEQYF
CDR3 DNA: TGTGCCAGCAGCCTCGGGACATATTACGAGCAGTACTTC

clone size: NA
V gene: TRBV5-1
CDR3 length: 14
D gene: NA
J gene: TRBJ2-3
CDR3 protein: CASSTTGSGDTQYF
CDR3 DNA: TGCGCCAGCAGCACAACAGGGTCCGGGGATACGCAGTATTTT

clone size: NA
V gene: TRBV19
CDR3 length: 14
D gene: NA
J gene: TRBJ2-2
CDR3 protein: CASQGLREPGELFF
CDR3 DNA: TGTGCCAGCCAGGGACTTCGGGAACCCGGGGAGCTGTTTTTT

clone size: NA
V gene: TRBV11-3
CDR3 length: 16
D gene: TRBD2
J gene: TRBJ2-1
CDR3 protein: CASSPRTSGSNNEQFF
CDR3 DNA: TGTGCCAGCAGCCCCCGGACTAGCGGGAGTAACAATGAGCAGTTCTTC

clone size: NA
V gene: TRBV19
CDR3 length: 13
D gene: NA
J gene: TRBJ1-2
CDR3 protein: CASTYQGNYGYTF
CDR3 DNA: TGTGCCAGTACCTATCAGGGGAACTATGGCTACACCTTC

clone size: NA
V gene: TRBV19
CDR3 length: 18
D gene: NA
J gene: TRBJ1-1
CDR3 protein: CASSIDQESPYMNTEAFF
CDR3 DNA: TGTGCCAGTAGTATAGATCAGGAAAGCCCTTATATGAACACTGAAGCTTTCTTT

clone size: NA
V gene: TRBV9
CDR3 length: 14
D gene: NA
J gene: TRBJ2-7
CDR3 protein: CASSSRQEEYEQYF
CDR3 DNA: TGTGCCAGCAGCTCGCGACAGGAGGAGTACGAGCAGTACTTC

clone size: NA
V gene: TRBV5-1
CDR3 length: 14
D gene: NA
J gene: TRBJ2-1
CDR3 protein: CASSLRVPYNEQFF
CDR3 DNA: TGCGCCAGCAGCTTGAGAGTGCCCTACAATGAGCAGTTCTTC

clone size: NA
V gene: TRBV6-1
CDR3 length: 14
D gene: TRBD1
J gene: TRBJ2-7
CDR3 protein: CASSTQGQGYEQYF
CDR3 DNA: TGTGCCAGCAGTACACAAGGACAGGGTTACGAGCAGTACTTC

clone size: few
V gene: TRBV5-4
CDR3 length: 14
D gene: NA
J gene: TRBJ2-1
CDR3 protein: CASSLDGQPNEQFF
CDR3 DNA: TGTGCCAGCAGCTTGGACGGACAGCCCAATGAGCAGTTCTTC

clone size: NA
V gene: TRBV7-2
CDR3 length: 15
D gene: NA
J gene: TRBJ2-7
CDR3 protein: CASSLDWAGKYEQYF
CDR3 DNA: TGTGCCAGCAGCTTAGATTGGGCAGGGAAGTACGAGCAGTACTTC

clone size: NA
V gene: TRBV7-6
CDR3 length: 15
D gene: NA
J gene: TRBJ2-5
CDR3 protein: CASSLVFSGQETQYF
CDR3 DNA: TGTGCCAGCAGCTTAGTGTTCAGCGGCCAAGAGACCCAGTACTTC